The TCR beta chain under discussion was sequenced for a study of T cells after yellow fever vaccination. Study findings and constraints: Subsequent booster samples again held most clones from primary vaccination (more than 95% CD4, 88% CD8). Although most clonotypes did not, a small share appeared in both CD4 and CD8 compartments.

This clonotype was detected only a few times. Its antigen is currently unknown. For TCR, cDNA came from 5'RACE template switching, which added a universal primer site and UMIs. TCRdb re-called the 5' RACE reads with MiXCR, one entry per CDR3 protein. The sample holds hundreds of thousands of distinct CDR3 sequences, around 12% seen once. Germline V gene data show CDR1 as SGHRS and CDR2 as YFSETQ. The CDR3 is made up of 15 amino acids. V was clipped by 4 bases and J by 1 base; unmatched bases: 7. Sequencing was performed on CD4+ T cells sorted from PBMCs, taken 15 days after the yellow fever booster vaccination. The receptor was isolated from a man younger than 30 who received the YFV17D yellow fever vaccine. The rearrangement uses TRBV5-1 and TRBJ2-7, with 8 bases fitting TRBD1. For the CDR3, the DNA is TGCGCCAGCAGCCGCTCCGGGACAGGTTCCTACGAGCAGTACTTC. Protein: CASSRSGTGSYEQYF. The full variable domain, in which reference TRBV5-1 and TRBJ2-7 provide the parts outside the CDR3, is KAGVTQTPRYLIKTRGQQVTLSCSPISGHRSVSWYQQTPGQGLQFLFEYFSETQRNKGNFPGRFSGRQFSNSRSEMNVSTLELGDSALYLCASSRSGTGSYEQYFGPGTRLTVT.